The 31 T cell receptor beta chains below were found in one sample sequenced in a study of early T cells in non-severe SARS-CoV-2 infection. TCRdb used MiXCR to reprocess the 5' RACE reads, holding one entry per CDR3 protein. The sample yields tens of thousands of distinct CDR3 sequences, around 5.4% seen once. The sequenced sample was whole blood, obtained at baseline. All receptors come from an adult who was a healthcare worker with PCR-confirmed SARS-CoV-2 infection or an uninfected control (not recorded which).

Many counts were recorded for this clonotype. The chain couples TRBV11-2 to TRBJ1-5; 8 bases match TRBD1. The CDR3 has 15 residues. Germline CDR1 SGHAT, CDR2 FQNNGV. Germline trimming cut 0 bases from V and 3 bases from J; bases unmatched to any gene: 1. CDR3 residues: CASSLDRGHNQPQHF. CDR3 coding DNA: TGTGCCAGCAGCTTAGACAGGGGGCACAATCAGCCCCAGCATTTT.

The sample holds many counts of this clonotype. The rearrangement links TRBV7-2 to TRBJ2-3, with 7 bases that match TRBD2. The CDR3 contains 17 residues. V dropped 4 bases and J dropped 3; count of bases not matched to a gene: 13. Germline V gives CDR1 SGHTA, CDR2 FQGNSA. DNA of the CDR3: TGTGCCAGCAGCTCGCCCGGGGGGTTCGTTATGACAGATACGCAGTATTTT. Encoded protein: CASSSPGGFVMTDTQYF.

This clonotype was seen at least ten times. J is TRBJ1-2 and V is TRBV6-5; D is uncertain. Trimming left V 2 bases short and J 1 base short, with 5 bases between. Germline V lookup: CDR1 MNHEY, CDR2 SVGAGI. This CDR3 has 13 residues. The CDR3 DNA reads TGTGCCAGCAGTTACGGGATTAACTATGGCTACACCTTC. Its translation: CASSYGINYGYTF.

This clonotype showed up many times. This sequence joins TRBV6-4 and TRBJ1-5; a weak D match, TRBD1 (6 bases). The CDR3 totals 15 residues. V gave up 3 bases and J gave up 6 bases, with 15 bases separating them. Per the germline V gene, CDR1 is MRHNA and CDR2 is SNTAGT. The CDR3 sequence is CASSETGTTSQPQHF. CDR3 sequence (DNA): TGTGCCAGCAGTGAGACCGGGACAACCAGTCAGCCCCAGCATTTT.

V is TRBV20-1 and J is TRBJ2-4, with D possibly TRBD2 on 6 matching bases. The germline CDR1 and CDR2 sequences are DFQATT and SNEGSKA (reference sequence). With 3 bases removed from V and 0 bases from J, the gap between germline ends came to 9 bases. This CDR3 has 14 amino acids. CDR3 protein: CSARDYLAKNIQYF. CDR3 sequence (DNA): TGCAGTGCTAGGGACTACCTAGCCAAAAACATTCAGTACTTC.

This clonotype came up a few times. The V gene is TRBV5-4, the J gene TRBJ1-4, with D unclear. The CDR3 covers 13 residues. V lost 1 base to trimming and J lost 5 bases, with 6 bases between them. The germline V gene has CDR1 SGHNT and CDR2 YYREEE (reference sequence). CDR3 nucleotide sequence: TGTGCCAGCAGCTTGAGTTCCAATGAAAAACTGTTTTTT. It translates to CASSLSSNEKLFF.

This clonotype showed up many times. The chain employs TRBV29-1 and TRBJ2-1; 10 positions match TRBD1. This CDR3 is built from 13 residues. The trim removed 8 bases at V and 4 bases at J, leaving 5 bases unmatched. Germline loops: CDR1 SQVTM, CDR2 ANQGSEA. The CDR3 sequence is CSSGQGLYNEQFF. The CDR3 DNA follows: TGCAGCTCGGGACAGGGGTTGTACAATGAGCAGTTCTTC.

Note on this clonotype: Just one base apart from a much larger clone, this may be a read error. The chain recombines TRBV20-1 with TRBJ2-3; D might be TRBD2 (5 bases). Trimming removed 3 bases at V and 4 bases at J, with 14 bases between. CDR3 length: 14 amino acids. Germline CDR1 reads DFQATT; CDR2 reads SNEGSKA (reference sequence). Here the CDR3 reads CSARADGKADTQYF. The CDR3 nucleotides read TGCAGTGCTAGGGCGGACGGGAAAGCAGATACGCAGTATTTT.

This clonotype was detected only a few times. The rearrangement links TRBV7-9 to TRBJ1-1; D is uncertain. V was shortened by 5 bases and J by 0 bases, with 7 bases between the two germline ends. Per the germline V gene, CDR1 is SEHNR and CDR2 is FQNEAQ (reference sequence). The CDR3 runs to 13 residues. CDR3 DNA: TGTGCCAGCAGCGGTATCATGAACACTGAAGCTTTCTTT. Protein sequence: CASSGIMNTEAFF.

This clonotype was seen many times. The chain combines TRBV6-5 with TRBJ1-3; D ambiguous. Looked up from germline, CDR1 is MNHEY and CDR2 is SVGAGI. The CDR3 extends over 15 amino acids. Trimming pared 5 bases from V and 4 bases from J, leaving 15 bases between. CDR3 bases: TGTGCCAGCAGTCCCTTCCTCCCTGGGGGAAACACCATATATTTT. Amino acid sequence: CASSPFLPGGNTIYF.

The chain is built from TRBV5-5 and TRBJ1-4; D not resolved. The V end was cut by 6 bases, the J end by 0 bases, with 15 bases between. CDR3 size: 16 residues. Germline V gene lookup returns CDR1 SGHKS and CDR2 YYEKEE (reference sequence). This chain's CDR3 is CASTYLVGATNEKLFF. DNA of the CDR3: TGTGCCAGCACCTACTTAGTGGGTGCAACTAATGAAAAACTGTTTTTT.

This chain joins TRBV12-5 and TRBJ1-6; no definite D call. The CDR3 sequence is 16 residues long. Looked up from germline, CDR1 is LGHNT and CDR2 is FRNRAP. The germline V and J ends were trimmed by 6 bases and 4 bases, with 16 bases remaining between them. DNA of the CDR3: TGTGCTAGTGGGATAGGGAGGATTAAGTATAATTCACCCCTCCACTTT. It yields the protein CASGIGRIKYNSPLHF. Supplemented by reference TRBV12-5 and TRBJ1-6, the full variable domain reads DARVTQTPRHKVTEMGQEVTMRCQPILGHNTVFWYRQTMMQGLELLAYFRNRAPLDDSGMPKDRFSAEMPDATLATLKIQPSEPRDSAVYFCASGIGRIKYNSPLHFGNGTRLTVT.

This clonotype was counted ten times or more. The chain employs TRBV6-1 and TRBJ1-2; TRBD1 aligns across 10 bases. This CDR3 has 17 amino acids. V lost 2 bases, J lost 2 bases, and 8 bases stayed unmatched. Germline V gives CDR1 MNHNS, CDR2 SASEGT. Written as DNA, the CDR3 is TGTGCCAGCAGTGAATCCCCGGGACAGGGGACGAACTATGGCTACACCTTC. Protein product: CASSESPGQGTNYGYTF.

This clonotype has a count of ten or more. This chain connects TRBV30 to TRBJ2-3; 9 bases fit TRBD1. V dropped 4 bases and J dropped 3; count of bases not matched to a gene: 2. Germline V gene sequence: CDR1 GTSNPN, CDR2 SVGIG (reference sequence). The CDR3 has 13 amino acids. CDR3 residues: CAWTQGATDTQYF. In nucleotides, the CDR3 is TGTGCCTGGACACAGGGGGCTACAGATACGCAGTATTTT.

In its sample, this clonotype was seen many times. The gene calls are TRBV5-6 and TRBJ1-5; D gene unclear. Trimming removed 4 bases at V and 9 bases at J, with 11 bases between. CDR3 length: 12 amino acids. Germline V lookup: CDR1 SGHDT, CDR2 YYEEEE. CDR3 sequence (DNA): TGTGCCAGCAGCCTAAAATTGGGGCCCCAGCATTTT. It codes for CASSLKLGPQHF.

There are many counts of this clonotype. The chain carries TRBV21-1 and TRBJ1-6; the D call of TRBD1 is as the table states it, not checked on the DNA. TRBV21-1 is noted as a pseudogene. This CDR3 is built from 20 residues. The CDR3 DNA is TGTGCCAGCAGCGAAAAATGGTGGGGTCCCGATAGCTCCTATAATTCACCCCTCCACTTT. Translating gives CASSEKWWGPDSSYNSPLHF.

This clonotype was seen more than once but under ten times. The V gene is TRBV28, the J gene TRBJ2-7, with TRBD1 matching over 7 bases. The CDR3 runs to 15 residues. Germline V gene sequence: CDR1 MDHEN, CDR2 SYDVKM. Trimming took 4 bases from V and 7 from J; bases not matched to a gene: 13. Here the CDR3 reads CASSSGIASGQEQYF. In DNA, the CDR3 is TGTGCCAGCAGTTCAGGGATAGCCTCGGGACAGGAGCAGTACTTC.

Regarding this clonotype: Possible read error: a much larger clone is one base away. V is TRBV9 and J is TRBJ1-6, with D hard to call. The V end lost 0 bases, the J end lost 10 bases, and 8 bases lay between the germline ends. Germline V gene sequence: CDR1 SGDLS, CDR2 YYNGEE. This CDR3 region has 13 residues. Here the CDR3 reads CASSVGELSPLHF. The CDR3 DNA reads as TGTGCCAGCAGCGTAGGGGAACTCTCACCCCTCCACTTT. Supplemented by reference TRBV9 and TRBJ1-6, the full variable domain reads DSGVTQTPKHLITATGQRVTLRCSPRSGDLSVYWYQQSLDQGLQFLIQYYNGEERAKGNILERFSAQQFPDLHSELNLSSLELGDSALYFCASSVGELSPLHFGNGTRLTVT.

This clonotype has a count of ten or more. The chain couples TRBV5-1 to TRBJ2-7; 11 bases are shared with TRBD1. Unmatched junction bases numbered 8, after V lost 4 bases and J lost 5 bases. CDR1 and CDR2 from the germline V gene are SGHRS and YFSETQ. The CDR3 consists of 15 residues. The CDR3: CASSTGQGAYHEQYF. The CDR3 region has the DNA TGCGCCAGCAGCACCGGACAGGGGGCTTACCACGAGCAGTACTTC.

This clonotype showed up many times. This chain connects TRBV18 to TRBJ2-6; D is unclear. Germline CDR1 reads KGHSH; CDR2 reads LQKENI. The V end lost 4 bases, the J end lost 0 bases, and 13 bases lay between the germline ends. The CDR3 has 17 amino acids. The CDR3: CASSRMDGSSGANVLTF. The CDR3 nucleotides are TGTGCCAGCTCACGAATGGACGGCAGCTCTGGGGCCAACGTCCTGACTTTC.

This clonotype was observed many times. J is TRBJ1-5 and V is TRBV7-2; D call uncertain. Looked up from germline, CDR1 is SGHTA and CDR2 is FQGNSA. The ends were cut back, 0 bases at V and 5 bases at J, with 8 bases in the middle. This CDR3 region has 14 residues. In DNA form, the CDR3 reads TGTGCCAGCAGCTTAGCCGTGGACTATCAGCCCCAGCATTTT. Its protein is CASSLAVDYQPQHF. The variable domain in full, completed from reference TRBV7-2 and TRBJ1-5, reads GAGVSQSPSNKVTEKGKDVELRCDPISGHTALYWYRQSLGQGLEFLIYFQGNSAPDKSGLPSDRFSAERTGGSVSTLTIQRTQQEDSAVYLCASSLAVDYQPQHFGDGTRLSIL.

In the case of this clonotype: Given a much more abundant clone one base away, this may be a read error. The chain recombines TRBV5-4 with TRBJ1-2; D gene unclear. The CDR3 runs to 13 residues. Per germline, CDR1 SGHNT and CDR2 YYREEE (reference sequence). CDR3 in DNA: TGTGCCAGCAGCTTGGAACGGAGGGATGGCTACATCTTC. Translation gives CASSLERRDGYIF.

This clonotype was observed many times. The chain has TRBV4-3 and TRBJ1-6, with no clear D. This CDR3 has 17 amino acids. Trimming took off 0 bases at V and 13 bases at J, with 22 bases between the two ends. Germline CDR1 LGHNA, CDR2 YSLEER. CDR3 in DNA: TGCGCCAGCAGCCAAGAAGCGGCCGACGTCTCCTCTCGGCCCCTCCACTTT. It specifies CASSQEAADVSSRPLHF.

This clonotype was seen ten or more times. The chain uses TRBV20-1 and TRBJ2-5; the match to TRBD2 covers 7 bases. This CDR3 region has 13 residues. Germline CDR1 reads DFQATT; CDR2 reads SNEGSKA (reference sequence). The J segment lost 3 bases and the V segment lost 7 bases, leaving 8 bases of the junction unmatched. The CDR3 DNA is TGCAGTGTTCAGCGGGACTTTGAAGAGACCCAGTACTTC. Translated, it gives CSVQRDFEETQYF.

In this sample, this clonotype turned up many times. The chain links TRBV7-8 to TRBJ2-6; 10 bases fit TRBD1. After removal of 7 bases from V and 0 bases from J, the junction contained 12 bases not matched to a gene. Germline CDR1 reads SGHVS; CDR2 reads FQNEAQ. The CDR3 contains 19 residues. The CDR3 loop reads CASNTMPGQGSSGANVLTF. CDR3 sequence (DNA): TGTGCCAGCAACACCATGCCGGGACAGGGGAGCTCTGGGGCCAACGTCCTGACTTTC.

This clonotype was seen repeatedly, ten times or more. This chain links TRBV10-3 with TRBJ1-1, with 9 positions matching TRBD1. The CDR3 covers 13 residues. Trimming cost V 3 bases and J 10 bases; bases outside gene matches: 6. In germline, CDR1 is ENHRY, CDR2 SYGVKD. This chain's CDR3 is CAISDRDRVGAFF. CDR3 nucleotides: TGTGCCATCAGTGACAGGGACAGGGTTGGAGCTTTCTTT.

With respect to this clonotype: One end of the junction is discordant with germline, which a read error may explain. V usage is TRBV7-2 and J usage is TRBJ2-2; TRBD2 might be the D (6 bases). The germline V gene has CDR1 SGHTA and CDR2 FQGNSA. The CDR3 totals 14 residues. CDR3 residues: CASSLARDAGKLFF. The CDR3, as DNA: TGTGCCAGCAGCTTAGCGCGGGACGCCGGGAAGCTGTTTTTT.

This clonotype occurred many times. The chain carries TRBV7-6 and TRBJ2-1, with D maybe TRBD2 (5 bases). With 2 bases removed from V and 2 bases from J, the gap between germline ends came to 10 bases. The CDR3 sequence is 15 residues long. Looked up from germline, CDR1 is SGHVS and CDR2 is FNYEAQ. The CDR3 spells CASSLNWEPYNEQFF. In DNA form, the CDR3 reads TGTGCCAGCAGCTTAAACTGGGAGCCCTACAATGAGCAGTTCTTC.

This clonotype came up a few times. The rearrangement links TRBV11-2 to TRBJ2-1; no reliable D call. Trimming pared 3 bases from V and 6 bases from J, leaving 12 bases between. The CDR3 length is 14 residues. Germline CDR1 reads SGHAT; CDR2 reads FQNNGV. The CDR3 sequence is CASSFFAAGNEQFF. CDR3 DNA sequence: TGTGCCAGCAGCTTTTTTGCCGCCGGCAATGAGCAGTTCTTC. Based on the CDR3 plus reference TRBV11-2 and TRBJ2-1, the full variable domain is EAGVAQSPRYKIIEKRQSVAFWCNPISGHATLYWYQQILGQGPKLLIQFQNNGVVDDSQLPKDRFSAERLKGVDSTLKIQPAKLEDSAVYLCASSFFAAGNEQFFGPGTRLTVL.

This clonotype appeared many times. V gene TRBV5-6 combines with J gene TRBJ1-6; D call uncertain. CDR1 and CDR2 (germline): SGHDT, YYEEEE. V shed 7 bases and J shed 0 bases, with 8 bases lying between them. This CDR3 comprises 14 residues. The CDR3 here is CASEVGSYNSPLHF. In DNA, the CDR3 is TGTGCCAGCGAGGTTGGCTCCTATAATTCACCCCTCCACTTT.

In its sample, this clonotype was seen many times. The V and J genes are TRBV29-1 and TRBJ2-7; D is undetermined. This CDR3 spans 15 amino acids. V was shortened by 4 bases and J by 6 bases, with 22 bases between the two germline ends. CDR1 is SQVTM, CDR2 ANQGSEA, per germline. CDR3 nucleotides: TGCAGCGTTGGAGCCAGAACCGGCGGTTTCGGCGAGCAGTACTTC. Its translation is CSVGARTGGFGEQYF.